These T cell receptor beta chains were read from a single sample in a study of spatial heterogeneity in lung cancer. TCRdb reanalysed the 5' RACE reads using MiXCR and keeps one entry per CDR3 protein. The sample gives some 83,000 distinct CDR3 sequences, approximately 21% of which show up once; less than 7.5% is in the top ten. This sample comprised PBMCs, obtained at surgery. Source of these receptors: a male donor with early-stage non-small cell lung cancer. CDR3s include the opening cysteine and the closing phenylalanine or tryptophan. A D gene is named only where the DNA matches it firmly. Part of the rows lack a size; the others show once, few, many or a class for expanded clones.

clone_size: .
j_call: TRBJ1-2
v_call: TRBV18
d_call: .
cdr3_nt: TGTGCCAGCTCACCATCTTTAGCAGGAGCTAACTATGGCTACACCTTC
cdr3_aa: CASSPSLAGANYGYTF

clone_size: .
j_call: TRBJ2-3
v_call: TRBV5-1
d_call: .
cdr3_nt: TGCGCCAGCAGCTTGGACCCAGGTATTAGCACAGATACGCAGTATTTT
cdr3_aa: CASSLDPGISTDTQYF

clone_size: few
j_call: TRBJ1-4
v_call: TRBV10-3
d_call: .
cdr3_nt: TGTGCCATCAGTGAGCCTCGGACAGCCGAGAATGAAAAACTGTTTTTT
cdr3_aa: CAISEPRTAENEKLFF

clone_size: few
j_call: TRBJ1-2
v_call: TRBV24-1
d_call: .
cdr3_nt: TGTGCCACCAGTGAGGAAACATGGGGTGGCTACACCTTC
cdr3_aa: CATSEETWGGYTF

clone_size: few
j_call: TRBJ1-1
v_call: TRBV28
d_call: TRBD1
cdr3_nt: TGTGCCAGCTACCCGGGGGGACAGAGGAATGCTTTCTTT
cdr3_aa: CASYPGGQRNAFF

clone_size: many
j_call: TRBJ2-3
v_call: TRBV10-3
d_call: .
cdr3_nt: TGTGCCATCAGCTCCGGGACAAATACAGATACGCAGTATTTT
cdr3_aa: CAISSGTNTDTQYF

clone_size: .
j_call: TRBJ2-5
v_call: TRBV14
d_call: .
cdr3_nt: TGTGCCAGCAGCCCCTCCCGACTGCGAAAGGAGACCCAGTACTTC
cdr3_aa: CASSPSRLRKETQYF

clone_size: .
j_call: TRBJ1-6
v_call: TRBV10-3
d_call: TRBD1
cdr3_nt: TGTGCCATCAGACCAGGACAGGGTAATTCACCCCTCCACTTT
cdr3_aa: CAIRPGQGNSPLHF

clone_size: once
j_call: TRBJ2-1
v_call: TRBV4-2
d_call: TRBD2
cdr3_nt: TGTGCCAGCAGCCATCCCTTAGCGGGGGACTCCTACAATGAGCAGTTCTTC
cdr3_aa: CASSHPLAGDSYNEQFF

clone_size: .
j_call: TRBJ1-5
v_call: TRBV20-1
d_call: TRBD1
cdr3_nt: TGCAGTGCTAGAGAAGGACAGGGGGCTCAGCCCCAGCATTTT
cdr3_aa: CSAREGQGAQPQHF